This note documents a single TCR beta chain sequence. This sample is part of a study of blood T cell repertoires in COVID-19. Study background: T cells, B-cell-depleted T cells, or PBMCs provided the cDNA or gDNA that served as material.

CDR1 is SQVTM, CDR2 ANQGSEA, per germline. This CDR3 has 13 residues. The V end was cut by 4 bases, the J end by 5 bases, with 12 bases between. Authors' data handling: Counts of nucleated cells, estimated from reference gene primer amplification, were obtained. Here immunoSEQ multiplex PCR was the method, and the copy in TCRdb shows in-frame clones only, minus some. That table furnishes V, J and clone size, whereas the DNA furnished D and trimming. The repertoire holds about 150,000 clones, with roughly 80% as singletons. This TCR derives from a woman aged 60-75 years with acute or convalescent COVID-19. What was sequenced was peripheral blood. The rearrangement links TRBV29-1 to TRBJ1-3; possible D gene TRBD1, 5 bases. CDR3: CSVAVTERNTIYF. CDR3 in DNA: TGCAGCGTTGCCGTGACAGAACGAAACACCATATATTTT.